A selection of T cell receptor beta chains follows, all from one sample in a study of cytomegalovirus exposure and HLA in healthy donors. Sequenced by immunoSEQ multiplex PCR; TCRdb stores in-frame clones only, minus some. The sample lists about 160,000 clones, about 81% seen once, with approximately 2.1% in the top ten. The sequencing sample was made of PBMCs. The receptors were sampled from a woman aged 18-29 years in good health and CMV-seronegative. CDR3s include the opening cysteine and the closing phenylalanine or tryptophan. Each record gives: CDR3 DNA, CDR3 protein, V gene, clone size, D gene, J gene. The D gene is left open where the match is weak. Clone size is stated in some rows and not others, as once, few, many or a class when expanded.

TGTGCCAGCAGTTACTACAGGGGCTATGGCTACACCTTC,CASSYYRGYGYTF,TRBV6-5,.,TRBD1,TRBJ1-2
TGTGCCAGCAGTTCAGGACAGGGATGGGAAGCTTTCTTT,CASSSGQGWEAFF,TRBV28,.,TRBD1,TRBJ1-1
TGTGCCAGCAGCTTGAGCGGTAGCTCCTACGAGCAGTACTTC,CASSLSGSSYEQYF,TRBV7-8,.,.,TRBJ2-7
TGTGCCAGCAGCCGAACAGGGGCCAGTTATAGCAATCAGCCCCAGCATTTT,CASSRTGASYSNQPQHF,TRBV5-8,.,TRBD1,TRBJ1-5
TGTGCCAGCAGCACAGGACAGGGACAGTTTTCAGACGAGCAGTACTTC,CASSTGQGQFSDEQYF,TRBV11-3,.,TRBD1,TRBJ2-7
TGTGCCAGCAGTCCAGGGGGCTCCTACAATGAGCAGTTCTTC,CASSPGGSYNEQFF,TRBV28,.,TRBD1,TRBJ2-1
TGTGCCAGCAGAATTCGACTCCGCTACAATGAGCAGTTCTTC,CASRIRLRYNEQFF,TRBV27,.,.,TRBJ2-1
TGTGCCTCAGGCAGAACTAACTATGGCTACACCTTC,CASGRTNYGYTF,TRBV27,.,.,TRBJ1-2
TGTGCCAGCAGGGAATCCGGGACTAGCGGCCACGAGCAGTACTTC,CASRESGTSGHEQYF,TRBV28,.,TRBD2,TRBJ2-7
TGCGCCAGCATCCTATCCACGGGAGGCTCAGGGGATACGCAGTATTTT,CASILSTGGSGDTQYF,TRBV5-1,.,TRBD2,TRBJ2-3
TGTGCCAGCAGCCTGAACAGGGATCTCTACGAGCAGTACTTC,CASSLNRDLYEQYF,TRBV11-2,.,.,TRBJ2-7
TGTGCCAGCAGTGAATACGGGGGATCGGCGAACACTGAAGCTTTCTTT,CASSEYGGSANTEAFF,TRBV25-1,once,.,TRBJ1-1
TGCGCCAGCAGCGACAGACCCGGGGAGCTGTTTTTT,CASSDRPGELFF,TRBV10-1,.,.,TRBJ2-2
TGTGCCAGCAGTTTAGGGGGACTAGGTCTAGAGACCCAGTACTTC,CASSLGGLGLETQYF,TRBV27,few,TRBD2,TRBJ2-5
TGTGCCGTAAGGGGAGGGAGCAATCAGCCCCAGCATTTT,CAVRGGSNQPQHF,TRBV7-9,.,.,TRBJ1-5
TGTGCCAGCAGCCAACAGGGGAGTTACACCGGGGAGCTGTTTTTT,CASSQQGSYTGELFF,TRBV11-2,.,TRBD1,TRBJ2-2
TGTGCCAGCAGCTTAGCGTCTAGCGGGGGACAAGAGACCCAGTACTTC,CASSLASSGGQETQYF,TRBV7-2,.,TRBD2,TRBJ2-5
TGCGCCAGCCGACTCAACCCCCAAGAGACCCAGTACTTC,CASRLNPQETQYF,TRBV5-1,.,.,TRBJ2-5
TGTGCCAGCAGCGTAGCGCAGGGGCCGGACTATGGCTACACCTTC,CASSVAQGPDYGYTF,TRBV9,.,.,TRBJ1-2
TGTGCCAGCAGCGGGATGCAGGGGTCTCGGGCTTTCTTT,CASSGMQGSRAFF,TRBV5-6,.,.,TRBJ1-1
TGTGCCAGTAGTATAAGTAACAGGGGATACGAGCAGTACTTC,CASSISNRGYEQYF,TRBV19,.,TRBD1,TRBJ2-7
TGCGCCAGCACCCAACCGGGACAGGGGAGAAACACCATATATTTT,CASTQPGQGRNTIYF,TRBV4-1,.,TRBD1,TRBJ1-3
TGTGCCACCAGCAAAGGTGGGGGACACGGCATAGTAGGGTCTCATCAGCCCCAGCATTTT,CATSKGGGHGIVGSHQPQHF,TRBV15,.,.,TRBJ1-5
TGCGCCAGCAGCCAAGGGACAGGGGAGGGATACGAGCAGTACTTC,CASSQGTGEGYEQYF,TRBV4-1,.,TRBD1,TRBJ2-7
TGCGCCAGCAGCCAAGGGGACAGGGCTGAGGGCTACACCTTC,CASSQGDRAEGYTF,TRBV4-1,.,TRBD1,TRBJ1-2
TGTGCCATCAGGGGACAGGATAATTCACCCCTCCACTTT,CAIRGQDNSPLHF,TRBV10-3,few,TRBD1,TRBJ1-6
TGTGCCAGTTCTATGACAGGGGAGATTTATGGCTACACCTTC,CASSMTGEIYGYTF,TRBV28,many,TRBD1,TRBJ1-2
TGTGCCAGCAGCCAACAAGGCCCCAGGGGGTCGGCGGAGACCCAGTACTTC,CASSQQGPRGSAETQYF,TRBV4-2,.,TRBD1,TRBJ2-5
TGTGCCAGCAGGGGGATCGGGAGGGCCGGCGGCAATGAGCAGTTCTTC,CASRGIGRAGGNEQFF,TRBV5-6,.,TRBD2,TRBJ2-1
TGTGCCAGCAGTTTGAGGACTTGGAATTACGAGCAGTACTTC,CASSLRTWNYEQYF,TRBV28,.,.,TRBJ2-7
TGTGCCAGCTCCCACGGACACATCACTGAAGAAGCTTTCTTT,CASSHGHITEEAFF,TRBV18,.,.,TRBJ1-1
TGTGCCAGCAGCATACGGACAGGGGATGGCTACACCTTC,CASSIRTGDGYTF,TRBV2,.,TRBD1,TRBJ1-2
TGTTCCAGCAGCTTAGACAGGTATAACGAGCAGTACTTC,CSSSLDRYNEQYF,TRBV7-9,.,.,TRBJ2-7
TGTGCCAGCGGACAGGTGAACACCGGGGAGCTGTTTTTT,CASGQVNTGELFF,TRBV6-1,.,TRBD1,TRBJ2-2
TGTGCCAGCAGTGAGGACAGGAATAGCAATCAGCCCCAGCATTTT,CASSEDRNSNQPQHF,TRBV25-1,.,TRBD1,TRBJ1-5
TGTGCCAGCAGTGAGATAGCGAAAACCTACGAGCAGTACTTC,CASSEIAKTYEQYF,TRBV6-1,.,.,TRBJ2-7
TGTGCCAGCAGCCTGGGCGGATCAGGACACCCTCCGAATAATTCACCCCTCCACTTT,CASSLGGSGHPPNNSPLHF,TRBV7-9,.,.,TRBJ1-6
TGTGCCAGCAGTCCCCCTACAGTGAACACTGAAGCTTTCTTT,CASSPPTVNTEAFF,TRBV28,.,.,TRBJ1-1
TGTGCCAGCGGTCGGACAGGGCTGTATGGCTACACCTTC,CASGRTGLYGYTF,TRBV6-1,.,TRBD1,TRBJ1-2
TGTGCCAGTAGTGGGCAGGCCAACACTGAAGCTTTCTTT,CASSGQANTEAFF,TRBV19,few,.,TRBJ1-1
TGCGCCAGCAGCGTACGGTCCGGGTCGAACACTGAAGCTTTCTTT,CASSVRSGSNTEAFF,TRBV5-1,.,.,TRBJ1-1
TGTGCCAGCAGCGGCCCCGGGACAGGGGTGAATCAGCCCCAGCATTTT,CASSGPGTGVNQPQHF,TRBV7-9,few,TRBD1,TRBJ1-5
TGTGCCAGCAGCGTCGGGTCTCGGAATGAGCAGTTCTTC,CASSVGSRNEQFF,TRBV5-8,.,.,TRBJ2-1
TGTGCCAGTAGTAGAGAGACAGGACTCTACGAGCAGTACTTC,CASSRETGLYEQYF,TRBV19,few,.,TRBJ2-7
TGTGCCAGCCGCCGGGAGATCTACAATGAGCAGTTCTTC,CASRREIYNEQFF,TRBV2,.,.,TRBJ2-1
TGTGCCAGCAGTGAACCCCAGGGCCTCGGCACAGATACGCAGTATTTT,CASSEPQGLGTDTQYF,TRBV2,.,.,TRBJ2-3
TGCGCCAGCAGCTTGTTCCGGGGGGGTGGCATTCAGTACTTC,CASSLFRGGGIQYF,TRBV5-1,.,TRBD2,TRBJ2-4
TGCGCCAGCAGCTCGACTAGCGGGGGGGTCGTCGCCTACAATGAGCAGTTCTTC,CASSSTSGGVVAYNEQFF,TRBV5-1,.,TRBD2,TRBJ2-1
TGCAGCGGGCAGGGCGGGAGGGCCGGCCATGAGCAGTTCTTC,CSGQGGRAGHEQFF,TRBV29-1,.,TRBD2,TRBJ2-1
TGTGCCAGCAGCCTCCAAAGCAACACTGAAGCTTTCTTT,CASSLQSNTEAFF,TRBV13,few,.,TRBJ1-1
TGTGCCAGCAGCTTTAATTCCCCCAATCAGCCCCAGCATTTT,CASSFNSPNQPQHF,TRBV7-9,.,.,TRBJ1-5
TGTGCCAGCAGTGAGATAGACAGTAGCAATCAGCCCCAGCATTTT,CASSEIDSSNQPQHF,TRBV2,few,.,TRBJ1-5
TGTGCCAGCAGTTACAGGGGTCTCAATCAGCCCCAGCATTTT,CASSYRGLNQPQHF,TRBV6-6,.,.,TRBJ1-5
TGTGCCTCCAATTCACAGGGCAGTTACCAAGAGACCCAGTACTTC,CASNSQGSYQETQYF,TRBV30,.,.,TRBJ2-5
TGTGCCAGCAGCTCCTCTAATCGACAGGTCAGGGGCGAGCAGTACTTC,CASSSSNRQVRGEQYF,TRBV5-5,.,.,TRBJ2-7
TGTGCCAGCAGTTATAGAGGTGGAGGGGGCCAGCCCCAGCATTTT,CASSYRGGGGQPQHF,TRBV6-5,.,TRBD1,TRBJ1-5
TGTGCCAGCAGCCAGGCAGGGAGGAACGAGCAGTACTTC,CASSQAGRNEQYF,TRBV14,.,.,TRBJ2-7
TGTGCCAGCAGCGCGGGACAGGGAAGGACCGGGGAGCTGTTTTTT,CASSAGQGRTGELFF,TRBV5-6,.,TRBD1,TRBJ2-2
TGTGCCAGCAGCGTAAGTGCCCGCCGGGACAGACAAGAGACCCAGTACTTC,CASSVSARRDRQETQYF,TRBV9,few,TRBD1,TRBJ2-5